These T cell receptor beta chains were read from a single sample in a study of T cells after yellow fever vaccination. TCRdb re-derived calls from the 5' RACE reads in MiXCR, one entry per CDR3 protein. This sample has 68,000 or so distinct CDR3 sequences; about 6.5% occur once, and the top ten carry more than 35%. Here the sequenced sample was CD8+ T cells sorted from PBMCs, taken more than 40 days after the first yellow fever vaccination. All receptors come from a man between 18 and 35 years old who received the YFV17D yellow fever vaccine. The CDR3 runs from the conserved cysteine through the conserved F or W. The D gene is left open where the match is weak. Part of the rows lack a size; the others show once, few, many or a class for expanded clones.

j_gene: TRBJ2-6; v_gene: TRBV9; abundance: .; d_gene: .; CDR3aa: CASSGHEQDRGANVLTF; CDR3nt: TGTGCCAGCAGCGGACATGAACAGGATCGTGGGGCCAACGTCCTGACTTTC
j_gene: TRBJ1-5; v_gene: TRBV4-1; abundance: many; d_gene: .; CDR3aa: CASSRDTEPYQPQHF; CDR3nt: TGCGCCAGCAGCCGGGACACGGAGCCTTATCAGCCCCAGCATTTT
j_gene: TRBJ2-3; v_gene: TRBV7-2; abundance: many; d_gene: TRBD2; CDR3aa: CASSPLTGGIDTQYF; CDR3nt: TGTGCCAGCAGCCCACTGACGGGGGGGATAGATACGCAGTATTTT
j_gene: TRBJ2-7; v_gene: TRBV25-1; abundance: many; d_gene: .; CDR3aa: CASSESPAYEQYF; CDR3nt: TGTGCCAGCAGTGAATCCCCAGCCTACGAGCAGTACTTC
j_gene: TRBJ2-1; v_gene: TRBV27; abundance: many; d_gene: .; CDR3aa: CASSLSLDTNEQFF; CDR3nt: TGTGCCAGCAGTTTATCATTGGACACCAATGAGCAGTTCTTC
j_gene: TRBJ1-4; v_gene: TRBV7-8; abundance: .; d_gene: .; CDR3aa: CASSTWGLDEKLFF; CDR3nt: TGTGCCAGCAGCACTTGGGGGTTAGATGAAAAACTGTTTTTT
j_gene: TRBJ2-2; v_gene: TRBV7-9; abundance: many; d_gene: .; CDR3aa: CASSFGGELFF; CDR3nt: TGTGCCAGCAGCTTCGGAGGGGAGCTGTTTTTT
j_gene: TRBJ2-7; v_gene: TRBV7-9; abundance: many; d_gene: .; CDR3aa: CASSLDHFKQYF; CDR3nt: TGTGCCAGCAGCTTGGACCACTTCAAGCAGTACTTC
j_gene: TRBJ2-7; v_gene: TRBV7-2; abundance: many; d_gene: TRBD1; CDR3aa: CASSLTTGHSYEQYF; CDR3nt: TGTGCCAGCAGCTTAACGACAGGGCACTCCTACGAGCAGTACTTC
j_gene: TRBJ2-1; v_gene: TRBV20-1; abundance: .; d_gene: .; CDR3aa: CSARDEARSYNEQFF; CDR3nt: TGCAGTGCTAGAGACGAAGCGCGGTCCTACAATGAGCAGTTCTTC